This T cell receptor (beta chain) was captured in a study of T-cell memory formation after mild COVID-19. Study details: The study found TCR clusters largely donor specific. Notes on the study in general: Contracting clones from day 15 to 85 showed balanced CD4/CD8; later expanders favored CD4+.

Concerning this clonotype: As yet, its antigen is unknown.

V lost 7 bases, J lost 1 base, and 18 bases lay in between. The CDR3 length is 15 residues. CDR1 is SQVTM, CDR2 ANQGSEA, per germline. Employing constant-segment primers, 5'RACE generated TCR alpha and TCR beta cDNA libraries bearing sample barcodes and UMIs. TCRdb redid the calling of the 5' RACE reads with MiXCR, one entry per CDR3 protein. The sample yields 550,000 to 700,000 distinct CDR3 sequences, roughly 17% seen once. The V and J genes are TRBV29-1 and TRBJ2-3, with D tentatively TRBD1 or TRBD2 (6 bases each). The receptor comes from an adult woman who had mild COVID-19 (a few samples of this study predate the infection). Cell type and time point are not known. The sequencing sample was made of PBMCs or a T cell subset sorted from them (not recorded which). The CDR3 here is CSANPGAWGTDTQYF. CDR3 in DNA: TGCAGCGCTAACCCGGGGGCTTGGGGCACAGATACGCAGTATTTT.